Shown below are 18 T cell receptor beta chains from a single sample sequenced in a study of vaccination and CD4 T cells after COVID-19. Their cognate antigens are unknown. Treatment noted: roughly ten-day PBMC culture with coronavirus spike peptide pools or control peptides (ViraFEST assay). Sequencing of cultured CD4+ T cell DNA used the Oncomine TCR Beta short-read assay. TCRdb re-called the PCR reads with MiXCR, one entry per CDR3 protein. The sample carries about 21,000 distinct CDR3 sequences, approximately 65% recorded once. The sequenced sample was CD4+ T cells from blood, cultured in vitro, obtained before SARS-CoV-2 vaccination. The source is a human donor who received a COVID-19 vaccine.

This clonotype was counted only a few times. This chain links TRBV10-3 with TRBJ1-1; no firm D call. The V end was cut by 2 bases, the J end by 1 base, with 14 bases between. Germline V gene data show CDR1 as ENHRY and CDR2 as SYGVKD. The CDR3 is made up of 16 amino acids. The CDR3 reads CAISETPTTPNTEAFF. The CDR3 DNA reads as TGTGCCATCAGTGAGACCCCGACTACACCGAACACTGAAGCTTTCTTT.

This chain uses TRBV2 with TRBJ2-2, with no clear D. Trimming cost V 4 bases and J 0 bases, with 12 bases left between them. This CDR3 is built from 16 residues. The germline V gene encodes CDR1 SNHLY and CDR2 FYNNEI. The DNA of the CDR3 is TGTGCCAGCAGTGCAGGAAGGGTTACGAACACCGGGGAGCTGTTTTTT. This codes for CASSAGRVTNTGELFF.

This clonotype was found a few times. The V gene is TRBV20-1, the J gene TRBJ2-5; D gene ambiguous. Trimming removed 6 bases from V and 0 bases from J, with 11 bases in between. CDR3 length: 13 amino acids. Looked up from germline, CDR1 is DFQATT and CDR2 is SNEGSKA (reference sequence). The CDR3 loop reads CSATGPNQETQYF. CDR3 nucleotide sequence: TGCAGTGCCACCGGACCCAACCAAGAGACCCAGTACTTC.

This chain uses TRBV12-3 or TRBV12-4 with TRBJ1-2; 9 bases agree with TRBD1. The CDR3 sequence is 14 residues long. Trimming removed 4 bases from V and 2 bases from J; junction bases left unmatched: 2. Written as DNA, the CDR3 is TGTGCCAGCAGTTCGGGACAGGGAAACTATGGCTACACCTTC. As protein: CASSSGQGNYGYTF.

The chain links TRBV7-9 to TRBJ2-7; D might be TRBD1 or TRBD2, each matching 5 bases. CDR1 is SEHNR, CDR2 FQNEAQ, per germline (reference sequence). The CDR3 is 14 residues long. Between the trimmed V and J ends, which lost 3 bases and 2 bases, there was a span of 11 bases. The CDR3 coding sequence is TGTGCCAGCAGCTTGGGACCGTCCACCTACGAGCAGTACTTC. Its protein product is CASSLGPSTYEQYF.

The chain recombines TRBV29-1 with TRBJ2-2, with D unresolved. With 5 bases removed from V and 1 base from J, the gap between germline ends came to 11 bases. The CDR3 extends over 14 amino acids. Germline-derived CDR1 and CDR2 are SQVTM and ANQGSEA. The CDR3 loop is CSVWKWGNTGELFF. CDR3 in DNA: TGCAGCGTTTGGAAGTGGGGGAACACCGGGGAGCTGTTTTTT.

CDR3 region: CASSPRDRGDNEQFF. The CDR3 DNA follows: TGTGCCAGCAGCCCGCGTGACAGGGGAGATAATGAGCAGTTCTTC. The chain joins TRBV4-2 to TRBJ2-1; 8 bases are shared with TRBD1. The CDR3 runs to 15 residues. Germline V gene data show CDR1 as LGHNA and CDR2 as YNFKEQ. V was clipped by 4 bases and J by 7 bases; unmatched bases: 9.

The chain couples TRBV7-9 to TRBJ2-5, with TRBD2 identical over 13 bases. CDR1 is SEHNR, CDR2 FQNEAQ, per germline (reference sequence). This CDR3 comprises 16 residues. V was clipped by 2 bases and J by 3 bases; unmatched bases: 3. The CDR3 here is CASSLMTSGGKETQYF. In DNA, the CDR3 is TGTGCCAGCAGCTTAATGACTAGCGGGGGGAAAGAGACCCAGTACTTC. Filled out from reference TRBV7-9 and TRBJ2-5, the complete variable domain reads DTGVSQNPRHKITKRGQNVTFRCDPISEHNRLYWYRQTLGQGPEFLTYFQNEAQLEKSRLLSDRFSAERPKGSFSTLEIQRTEQGDSAMYLCASSLMTSGGKETQYFGPGTRLLVL.

This clonotype has a handful of counts. This chain joins TRBV20-1 and TRBJ1-1, with 7 bases lining up with TRBD1. The CDR3 length is 15 residues. Germline V gene lookup returns CDR1 DFQATT and CDR2 SNEGSKA (reference sequence). Germline trimming cut 1 base from V and 5 bases from J; bases unmatched to any gene: 10. The DNA of the CDR3 is TGCAGTGCTAGAGTCTCCCGGGACAGCTGGACTGAAGCTTTCTTT. Translated: CSARVSRDSWTEAFF.

In this sample, this clonotype turned up a few times. The rearrangement uses TRBV15 and TRBJ2-5; D is uncertain. CDR1 and CDR2 (germline): LNHNV, YYDKDF (reference sequence). This CDR3 is 14 amino acids long. The V end lost 1 base, the J end lost 2 bases, and 8 bases lay between the germline ends. This CDR3 is CATSRAPGQETQYF. The CDR3 DNA sequence: TGTGCCACCAGCAGAGCCCCTGGGCAAGAGACCCAGTACTTC.

The V and J genes are TRBV27 and TRBJ2-3; 9 bases match TRBD1. CDR1 is MNHEY and CDR2 is SMNVEV in the germline V gene (reference sequence). V shed 5 bases and J 3 bases; nucleotides not matched to a gene: 6. The CDR3 totals 15 residues. The CDR3 nucleotides are TGTGCCAGCAGTCCCTACAGGGGGCCGACAGATACGCAGTATTTT. This sequence encodes CASSPYRGPTDTQYF.

This clonotype appeared once. The CDR3 DNA follows: TGTGCCAGCAAGGGGACAGTGGCCGAAAAACTGTTTTTT. As protein: CASKGTVAEKLFF. This sequence joins TRBV7-9 and TRBJ1-4, with 7 positions matching TRBD1. CDR3 size: 13 residues. Germline lookup yields CDR1 SEHNR and CDR2 FQNEAQ (reference sequence). With V trimmed by 7 bases and J by 8 bases, 7 bases remained unmatched.

This chain joins TRBV6-5 and TRBJ1-5, with 9 bases fitting TRBD2. The J call may be incorrect, as the DNA end agrees better with TRBJ2-3. The CDR3 totals 16 residues. Per the germline V gene, CDR1 is MNHEY and CDR2 is SVGAGI. CDR3 region: CASSYGSGTSNQPQYF. The CDR3 DNA sequence: TGTGCCAGCAGTTACGGAAGCGGGACTAGCAATCAGCCCCAGTATTTT.

The chain recombines TRBV7-2 with TRBJ1-5; the D is unclear. The CDR3 runs to 16 residues. The germline V and J ends were trimmed by 1 base and 3 bases, with 13 bases remaining between them. Germline V CDR1 and CDR2: SGHTA, FQGNSA. Written as DNA, the CDR3 is TGTGCCAGCAGCTTAGATCGATGGGCAATCAATCAGCCCCAGCATTTT. Amino acid sequence: CASSLDRWAINQPQHF.

This chain connects TRBV5-1 to TRBJ2-7; TRBD2 matches at 13 bases. Germline V gene data show CDR1 as SGHRS and CDR2 as YFSETQ. Losses at the gene ends were 1 base for V and 7 bases for J; bases not matched to a gene: 11. The CDR3 covers 17 residues. CDR3: CASSLPGLAGTGTEQYF. As DNA, the CDR3 is TGCGCCAGCAGCTTGCCGGGACTAGCGGGGACGGGTACGGAGCAGTACTTC.

The V and J genes are TRBV27 and TRBJ2-7, with TRBD2 as a possible D gene (5 bases). The germline CDR1 and CDR2 sequences are MNHEY and SMNVEV (reference sequence). V gave up 5 bases and J gave up 0 bases, with 20 bases separating them. There are 17 residues in the CDR3. This CDR3 is CASSPNPTGEGSYEQYF. CDR3 bases: TGTGCCAGCAGTCCGAACCCGACCGGGGAAGGCTCCTACGAGCAGTACTTC.

This clonotype was observed a few times. The V gene is TRBV14, the J gene TRBJ1-1, with D unclear. This CDR3 comprises 13 residues. V was pared by 4 bases and J by 7 bases, with 13 bases between. Germline V gene data show CDR1 as SGHDN and CDR2 as FVKESK. DNA of the CDR3: TGTGCCAGCAGCCGGGTTAGGAACGGTGAAGCTTTCTTT. Its translation: CASSRVRNGEAFF.

This clonotype showed up just a few times. This chain uses TRBV19 with TRBJ1-2, with TRBD1 matching 7 bases. The CDR3 length is 13 residues. Germline lookup yields CDR1 LNHDA and CDR2 SQIVND (reference sequence). J lost 5 bases, V lost 7 bases, and 7 bases had no gene match. Here the CDR3 reads CASTDREEYGYTF. DNA for the CDR3: TGTGCCAGTACTGACAGGGAGGAGTATGGCTACACCTTC.